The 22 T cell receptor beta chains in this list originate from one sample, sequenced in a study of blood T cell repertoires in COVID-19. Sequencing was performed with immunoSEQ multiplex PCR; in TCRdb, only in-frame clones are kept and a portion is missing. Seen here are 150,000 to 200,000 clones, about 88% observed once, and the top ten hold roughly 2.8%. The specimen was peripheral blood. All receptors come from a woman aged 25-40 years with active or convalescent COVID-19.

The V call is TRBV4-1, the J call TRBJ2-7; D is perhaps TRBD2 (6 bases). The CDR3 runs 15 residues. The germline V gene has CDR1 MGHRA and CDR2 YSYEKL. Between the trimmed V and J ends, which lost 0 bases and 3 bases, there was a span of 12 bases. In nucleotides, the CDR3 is TGCGCCAGCAGCCAAGATCGGGGGACTTACTACGAGCAGTACTTC. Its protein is CASSQDRGTYYEQYF.

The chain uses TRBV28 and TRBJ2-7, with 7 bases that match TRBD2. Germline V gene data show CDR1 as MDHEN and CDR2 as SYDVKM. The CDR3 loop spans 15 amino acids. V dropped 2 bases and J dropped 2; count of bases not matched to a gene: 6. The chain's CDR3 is CASSLASGWTYEQYF. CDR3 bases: TGTGCCAGCAGTTTAGCTAGCGGCTGGACCTACGAGCAGTACTTC.

The CDR3 loop is CASSEENRGSYNEQFF. The CDR3 DNA follows: TGTGCCAGCAGTGAAGAGAACAGGGGTTCCTACAATGAGCAGTTCTTC. The rearrangement joins TRBV2 to TRBJ2-1; 7 bases are shared with TRBD1. V lost 1 base and J lost 1; bases outside the gene matches: 4. Germline V gene sequence: CDR1 SNHLY, CDR2 FYNNEI. CDR3 length: 16 amino acids.

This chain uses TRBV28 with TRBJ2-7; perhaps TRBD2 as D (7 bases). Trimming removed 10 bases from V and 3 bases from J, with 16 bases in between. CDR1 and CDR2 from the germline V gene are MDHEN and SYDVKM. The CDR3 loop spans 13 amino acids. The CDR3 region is CATGKGGNYEQYF. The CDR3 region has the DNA TGTGCCACCGGGAAGGGGGGGAACTACGAGCAGTACTTC.

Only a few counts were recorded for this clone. The CDR3 nucleotides are TGTGCCAGCAGCTTAGCGGGACAGGGCGGCAATGAGCAGTTCTTC. It is translated as CASSLAGQGGNEQFF. This sequence joins TRBV11-3 and TRBJ2-1, with 9 nucleotides matching TRBD1. The germline gives CDR1 SGHNT, CDR2 YENEEA. The CDR3 is made up of 15 amino acids. The ends lost 1 base at V and 6 bases at J; junction bases unmatched: 4.

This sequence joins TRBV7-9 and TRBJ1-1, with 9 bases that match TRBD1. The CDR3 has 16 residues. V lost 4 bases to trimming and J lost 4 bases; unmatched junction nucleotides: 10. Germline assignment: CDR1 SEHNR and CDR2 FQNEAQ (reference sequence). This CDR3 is CASSSRPGTGSTEAFF. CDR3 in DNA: TGTGCCAGCAGCTCTCGTCCCGGGACAGGGTCCACTGAAGCTTTCTTT.

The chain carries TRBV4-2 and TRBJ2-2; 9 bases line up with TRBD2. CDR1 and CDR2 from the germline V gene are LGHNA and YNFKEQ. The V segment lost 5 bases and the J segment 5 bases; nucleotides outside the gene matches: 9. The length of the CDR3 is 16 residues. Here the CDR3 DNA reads TGTGCCAGCAGCTTAGATAGCGGGAGTTATACCGGGGAGCTGTTTTTT. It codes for CASSLDSGSYTGELFF.

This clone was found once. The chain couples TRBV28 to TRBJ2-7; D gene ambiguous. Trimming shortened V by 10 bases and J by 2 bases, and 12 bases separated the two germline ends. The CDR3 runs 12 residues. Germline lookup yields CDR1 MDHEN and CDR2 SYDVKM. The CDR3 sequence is CATLLRPYEQYF. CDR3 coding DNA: TGTGCCACCCTACTCAGGCCCTACGAGCAGTACTTC.

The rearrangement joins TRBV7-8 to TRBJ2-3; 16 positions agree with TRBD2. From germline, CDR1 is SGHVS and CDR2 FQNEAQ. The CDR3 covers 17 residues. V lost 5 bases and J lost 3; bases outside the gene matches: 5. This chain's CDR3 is CASSQGLAGGKTDTQYF. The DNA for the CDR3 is TGTGCCAGCAGCCAGGGACTAGCGGGGGGGAAAACAGATACGCAGTATTTT.

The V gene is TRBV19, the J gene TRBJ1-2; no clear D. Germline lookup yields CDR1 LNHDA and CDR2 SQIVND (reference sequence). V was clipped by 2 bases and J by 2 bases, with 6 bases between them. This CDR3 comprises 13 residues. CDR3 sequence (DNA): TGTGCCAGTAGTATAATACAGAACTATGGCTACACCTTC. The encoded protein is CASSIIQNYGYTF.

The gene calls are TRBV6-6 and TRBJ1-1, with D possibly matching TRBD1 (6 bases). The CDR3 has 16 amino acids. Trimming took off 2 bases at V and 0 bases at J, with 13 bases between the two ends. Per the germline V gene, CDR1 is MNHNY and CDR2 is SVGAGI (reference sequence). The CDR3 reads CASSYPDSGLNTEAFF. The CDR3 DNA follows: TGTGCCAGCAGTTACCCGGACAGCGGCCTGAACACTGAAGCTTTCTTT.

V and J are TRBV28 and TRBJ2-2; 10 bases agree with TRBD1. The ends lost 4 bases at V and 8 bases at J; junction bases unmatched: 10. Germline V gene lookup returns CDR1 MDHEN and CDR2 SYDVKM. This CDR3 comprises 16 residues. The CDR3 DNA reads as TGTGCCAGCAGTTCGCCCATACGACAGGGGGCTGGGGAGCTGTTTTTT. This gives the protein CASSSPIRQGAGELFF. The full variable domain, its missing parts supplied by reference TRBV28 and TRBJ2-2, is DVKVTQSSRYLVKRTGEKVFLECVQDMDHENMFWYRQDPGLGLRLIYFSYDVKMKEKGDIPEGYSVSREKKERFSLILESASTNQTSMYLCASSSPIRQGAGELFFGEGSRLTVL.

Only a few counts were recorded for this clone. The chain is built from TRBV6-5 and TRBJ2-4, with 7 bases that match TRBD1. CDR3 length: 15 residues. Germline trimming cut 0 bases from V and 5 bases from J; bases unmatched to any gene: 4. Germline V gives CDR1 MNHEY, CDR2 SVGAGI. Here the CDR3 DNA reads TGTGCCAGCAGTTACTCGTGGGACAGCGAAAACATTCAGTACTTC. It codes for CASSYSWDSENIQYF.

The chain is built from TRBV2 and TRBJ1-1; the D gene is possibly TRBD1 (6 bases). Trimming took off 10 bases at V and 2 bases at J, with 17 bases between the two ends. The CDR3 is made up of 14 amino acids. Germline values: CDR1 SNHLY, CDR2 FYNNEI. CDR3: CATRYGGGNTEAFF. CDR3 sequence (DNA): TGTGCCACCAGGTATGGTGGGGGCAACACTGAAGCTTTCTTT.

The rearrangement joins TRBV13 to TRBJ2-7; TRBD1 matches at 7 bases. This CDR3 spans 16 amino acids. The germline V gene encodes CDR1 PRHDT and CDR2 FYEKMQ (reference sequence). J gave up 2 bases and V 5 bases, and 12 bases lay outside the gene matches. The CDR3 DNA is TGTGCCAGCAGCATAAGGGGGCGACCTCGTGCCTACGAGCAGTACTTC. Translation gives CASSIRGRPRAYEQYF.

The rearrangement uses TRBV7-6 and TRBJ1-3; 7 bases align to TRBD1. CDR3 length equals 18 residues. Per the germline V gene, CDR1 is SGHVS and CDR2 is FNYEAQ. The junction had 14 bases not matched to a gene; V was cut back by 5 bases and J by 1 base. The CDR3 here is CASSPVTEGAASGNTIYF. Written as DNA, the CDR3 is TGTGCCAGCAGCCCGGTGACGGAGGGGGCCGCGTCTGGAAACACCATATATTTT.

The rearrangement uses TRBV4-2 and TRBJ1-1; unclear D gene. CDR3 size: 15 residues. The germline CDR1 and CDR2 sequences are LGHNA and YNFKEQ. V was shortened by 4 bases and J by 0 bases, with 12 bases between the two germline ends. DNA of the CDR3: TGTGCCAGCAGCCCTTCTTTATTTATGAACACTGAAGCTTTCTTT. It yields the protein CASSPSLFMNTEAFF.

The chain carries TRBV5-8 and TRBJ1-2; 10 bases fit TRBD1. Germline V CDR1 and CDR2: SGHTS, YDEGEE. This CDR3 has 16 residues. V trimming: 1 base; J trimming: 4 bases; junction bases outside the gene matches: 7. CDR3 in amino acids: CASSLRGQGYTYGYTF. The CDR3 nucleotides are TGTGCCAGCAGCTTGAGGGGACAGGGGTATACCTATGGCTACACCTTC. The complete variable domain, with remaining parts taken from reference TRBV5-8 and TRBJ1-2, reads EAGVTQSPTHLIKTRGQQATLRCSPISGHTSVYWYQQALGLGLQFLLWYDEGEERNRGNFPPRFSGRQFPNYSSELNVNALELEDSALYLCASSLRGQGYTYGYTFGSGTRLTVV.

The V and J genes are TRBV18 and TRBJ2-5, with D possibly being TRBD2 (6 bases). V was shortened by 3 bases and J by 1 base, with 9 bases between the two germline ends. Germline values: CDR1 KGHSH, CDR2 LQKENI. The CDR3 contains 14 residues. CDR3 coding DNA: TGTGCCAGCTCACCTCCGGAGGGCCAAGAGACCCAGTACTTC. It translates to CASSPPEGQETQYF.

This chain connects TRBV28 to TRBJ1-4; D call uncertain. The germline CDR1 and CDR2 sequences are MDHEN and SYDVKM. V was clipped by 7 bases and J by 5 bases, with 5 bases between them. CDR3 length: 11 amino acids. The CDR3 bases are TGTGCCAGCACCTCCAATGAAAAACTGTTTTTT. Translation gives CASTSNEKLFF.

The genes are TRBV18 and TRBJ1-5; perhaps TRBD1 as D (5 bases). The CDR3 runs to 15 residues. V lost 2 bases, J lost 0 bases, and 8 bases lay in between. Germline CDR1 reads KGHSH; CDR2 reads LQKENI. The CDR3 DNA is TGTGCCAGCTCACCAGGCGGGGGTAGCAATCAGCCCCAGCATTTT. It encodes CASSPGGGSNQPQHF. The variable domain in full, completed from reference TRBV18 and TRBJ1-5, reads NAGVMQNPRHLVRRRGQEARLRCSPMKGHSHVYWYRQLPEEGLKFMVYLQKENIIDESGMPKERFSAEFPKEGPSILRIQQVVRGDSAAYFCASSPGGGSNQPQHFGDGTRLSIL.

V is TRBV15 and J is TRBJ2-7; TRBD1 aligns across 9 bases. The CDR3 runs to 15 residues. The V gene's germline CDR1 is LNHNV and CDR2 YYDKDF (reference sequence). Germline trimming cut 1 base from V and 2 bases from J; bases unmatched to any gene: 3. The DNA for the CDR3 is TGTGCCACCAGCAGAGCCCGGGACAGGGCCTACGAGCAGTACTTC. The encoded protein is CATSRARDRAYEQYF.